The clone carrying this T cell receptor beta chain was observed a handful of times. Its antigen is still unknown. Constant-segment primers served in 5'RACE that generated TCR alpha and TCR beta cDNA libraries bearing sample barcodes and UMIs. TCRdb re-derived calls from the 5' RACE reads in MiXCR, one entry per CDR3 protein. The data contain approximately 300,000 distinct CDR3 sequences, around 8% of them singletons. These data come from a study of T-cell memory formation after mild COVID-19. Across the study: TCR clustering was largely donor specific.

This CDR3 spans 13 amino acids. Germline-derived CDR1 and CDR2 are LGHNA and YSLEER. V was shortened by 0 bases and J by 7 bases, with 4 bases between the two germline ends. Study-wide results and limits: Clones that contracted from day 15 to 85 were balanced CD4/CD8, while later expanders leaned CD4+. Detection of some responders pre-infection suggested pre-existing cross-reactive memory T cells participated.

Sequencing was performed on PBMCs or a T cell subset sorted from them (not recorded which). This clonotype was sampled from a man aged 18-30 years who had mild COVID-19 (a few samples of this study predate the infection). Cell type and time point are not known. The J gene is TRBJ1-6, the V gene TRBV4-3, with D unclear. CDR3 bases: TGCGCCAGCAGCCAAGAGGACAATTCACCCCTCCACTTT. As protein: CASSQEDNSPLHF.